This T cell receptor (beta chain) is drawn from a study of PD-L1 blockade in urothelial cancer. Study results and caveats: Below-median blood TCR clonality before treatment forecast better survival.

With regard to this clone: Its target is not known.

Libraries were prepared by immunoSEQ multiplex PCR; TCRdb keeps only in-frame clonotypes and omits some of them. Of 35,000 to 45,000 clones detected, more than 70% appear once; the ten largest clones hold about 25%. The CDR3 totals 14 residues. Trimming cost V 4 bases and J 3 bases, with 10 bases left between them. Germline V gene data show CDR1 as MDHEN and CDR2 as SYDVKM. The sample's time point: pretreatment peripheral blood. Sequencing used PBMCs, obtained around atezolizumab (anti-PD-L1) treatment. The clonotype originates from a donor aged 40 or older with urothelial cancer. The chain combines TRBV28 with TRBJ2-1, with D tentatively TRBD1 (5 bases). The CDR3 nucleotides read TGTGCCAGCAGTTGGGGCCCCGGCTACAATGAGCAGTTCTTC. Amino acid sequence: CASSWGPGYNEQFF.